This T cell receptor beta chain was captured in a study of monozygotic twins with cystic fibrosis (dated by TCRdb to about 2021). About the investigation overall: Barcoded libraries were made from roughly 2.8 micrograms of fragmented DNA using approximately 15 PCR cycles. To gauge how much genetics shapes V and J gene usage, the researchers compared TCR beta repertoires both within and across 16 monozygotic twin pairs who have cystic fibrosis. Data for three of the twin pairs had been reported earlier in a different context. Made up mostly of children and adolescents, the cohort included ten female and six male twin pairs ranging in age from about 2.0 to 36.4 years, with a median of roughly 9 years. On the day of blood sampling, twins were ranked among over 950 cohort participants for weight-for-height and for FEVPerc (FEV1 disease centile). Broad study findings and their caveats: Simpson clonality was generally low (median about 0.01), which suggests a naive-dominated repertoire, and clonality was higher in the most severely affected patients. No association turned up between shared CDR3 numbers and age, concordance or disease severity, and the cohort was small. V gene usage was most similar to the co-twin in 13 of 16 pairs, and J usage was most similar to the co-twin in 8 of 16 pairs, which suggests genetic constraints. Monozygotic CF twin pairs shared significantly more nucleotide-identical clonotypes within each pair than unrelated CF individuals shared with one another (P = 0.000026, Mann-Whitney).

TCR beta CDR3 regions were amplified by multiplex PCR with the immunoSEQ immune profiling system according to the manufacturer's instructions. Sequencing was performed on an Illumina NextSeq system. The study's processing was this. The immunoSEQ Analyzer platform handled processing of the sequence data, and clonality was calculated by taking the square root of Simpson's index of productive rearrangements. Jensen-Shannon distance served as the measure of similarity in V and J usage, while OLGA was used to compute CDR3 generation probabilities. Shared CDR3 sequences were searched in the immuneACCESS database (August 2020) and in VDJdb (December 2020). TCRdb provides this immuneACCESS table in a form limited to in-frame rearrangements. Some clones are lacking; in checked studies, under half of them reflect an unresolved V gene, and why the rest are absent is not known. The V and J calls and the clone size are those of that table, but D and trimming were determined from the DNA. This sample gives roughly 19,000 clones in total; around 97% of them show up just once. Clones ranked in the top ten supply approximately 2% of the sample.

Trimming leaves V shorter by 1 base and J shorter by 4 bases, with the junction holding 10 bases beyond the gene matches. CDR3 length: 16 amino acids, cysteine to phenylalanine. Only CDR3 DNA remains: 48 bases, in frame from the first base. Taken from the germline V gene, the CDR1 and CDR2 loops are SGHAT and FQNNGV. The twin pairs came from the European Cystic Fibrosis Twin and Sibling Study Cohort, a cohort that recruited patients from over 150 CF clinics across 14 European countries. Zygosity and CFTR genotype were verified in-house, with zygosity tested by multiplex PCR of nine short tandem repeat loci. Each twin gave a peripheral blood sample, and clinical parameters were documented on that same day of blood sampling. Phenol/chloroform extraction was used to isolate genomic DNA from peripheral blood cells, and the DNA was then kept in TE buffer at 4 degrees C. Comments on this clone: Its antigen is not yet known. No much larger clonotype is one base removed from it; base qualities were not supplied.

The sequenced material came from blood. The chain is made from TRBV11-2 and TRBJ2-7; TRBD2 matches 7 bases in the middle. The source is a woman in her 30s with cystic fibrosis. The sequenced DNA is TGTGCCAGCAGCTTAGCGCGGGGGTCTTCCATTTACGAGCAGTACTTC. Translation gives CASSLARGSSIYEQYF.